The source of this T cell receptor (beta chain) is a study of T-cell memory formation after mild COVID-19. Study-level results: There was a balanced CD4/CD8 profile in clones contracting day 15 to 85, and later expanders leaned CD4+. SARS-CoV-2 specificity was not confirmed for second-wave clones peaking on day 37.

The germline V gene encodes CDR1 MNHEY and CDR2 SVGEGT. Trimming cost V 7 bases and J 11 bases, with 12 bases left between them. This CDR3 contains 11 residues. In its sample, this clonotype was seen a few times. Its antigen remains unidentified. cDNA libraries for TCR alpha and TCR beta, carrying sample barcodes and UMIs, came from 5'RACE with constant-segment primers. TCRdb itself ran the 5' RACE reads through MiXCR, one entry per CDR3 protein. The sample consists of fewer than 400,000 distinct CDR3 sequences, roughly 15% of them appearing once. V gene TRBV6-2 or TRBV6-3 combines with J gene TRBJ2-1; a weak D match, TRBD2 (6 bases). The sequence was obtained from a man between 18 and 35 years old who had mild COVID-19 (a few samples of this study predate the infection). Cell type and time point are not known. The sample taken for sequencing was PBMCs or a T cell subset sorted from them (not recorded which). The CDR3 bases are TGTGCCAGCACGTGGGCGGGAAAGCAGTTCTTC. Protein: CASTWAGKQFF.